Listed below are T cell receptor beta chains from one sample, sequenced in a study of cytomegalovirus exposure and HLA in healthy donors. Clones were sequenced by immunoSEQ multiplex PCR, and TCRdb holds only the in-frame ones, with some missing. The table lists 99,000 or so clones, approximately 81% of them singletons, with approximately 1.3% in the top ten. Sequences were obtained from PBMCs. These TCRs come from a man aged 30 to 45 in good health and CMV-seronegative. The CDR3 runs from the conserved cysteine through the conserved F or W. Each record gives: V gene, clone size, CDR3 length, J gene, D gene, CDR3 DNA, CDR3 protein. The D gene is left open where the match is weak. Only part of the rows carry a size: once, few, many, or a class if the clone is expanded.

>TRBV2|.|13|TRBJ1-2|TRBD1
TGTGCCAGCAGGGGGACAGGGGGCTATGGCTACACCTTC
CASRGTGGYGYTF
>TRBV6-5|few|14|TRBJ2-4|.
TGTGCCAGCAGTTACTCAACAGATGGGTACATTCAGTACTTC
CASSYSTDGYIQYF
>TRBV7-2|.|13|TRBJ2-7|.
TGTGCCAGCAGCCAACAGTTCACCTACGAGCAGTACTTC
CASSQQFTYEQYF
>TRBV2|.|17|TRBJ1-6|.
TGTGCCAGCAGTCCACAAACACTGACAAGCGGGAATTCACCCCTCCACTTT
CASSPQTLTSGNSPLHF
>TRBV5-1|.|15|TRBJ1-2|.
TGCGCCAGCAGCTTGGTTGGCGGAACTAACTATGGCTACACCTTC
CASSLVGGTNYGYTF
>TRBV19|.|15|TRBJ1-3|.
TGTGCCAGTAACTACAGGGTCGGATCTGGAAACACCATATATTTT
CASNYRVGSGNTIYF
>TRBV6-5|few|15|TRBJ2-7|TRBD2
TGTGCCAGCAGTTACTTCGTCCCTAGCGGGGGTGAGCAGTACTTC
CASSYFVPSGGEQYF
>TRBV4-1|.|14|TRBJ2-3|TRBD1
TGCGCCAGCAGCCCGGGACAGGGGGCAGATACGCAGTATTTT
CASSPGQGADTQYF
>TRBV7-9|.|17|TRBJ2-1|.
TGTGCCAGCAGCTTAGAATTTGGCCAGGGAAGGTACAATGAGCAGTTCTTC
CASSLEFGQGRYNEQFF
>TRBV19|.|13|TRBJ2-7|TRBD1
TGTGCCAGTAGTATCGGGACAGGGGACGAGCAGTACTTC
CASSIGTGDEQYF
>TRBV11-2|.|18|TRBJ2-5|TRBD1
TGTGCCAGCAGCTTCCCTCTACCCACGACAGGGGAAACAGAGGCCCAGTACTTC
CASSFPLPTTGETEAQYF
>TRBV5-6|.|15|TRBJ1-2|.
TGTGCCAGCAGCTTGGATCGCAGGGCGTACTATGGCTACACCTTC
CASSLDRRAYYGYTF
>TRBV10-3|few|16|TRBJ2-2|.
TGTGCCATCAGTGAGTCGCGAGCTACTAACACCGGGGAGCTGTTTTTT
CAISESRATNTGELFF
>TRBV28|once|16|TRBJ2-1|TRBD2
TGTGCCAGCAGTCCACCAGCCAGCGGGAGTCTCAATGAGCAGTTCTTC
CASSPPASGSLNEQFF
>TRBV28|.|16|TRBJ1-5|TRBD1
TGTGCCAGCAGTCCCTACCCTAGGGGGCCAAATCAGCCCCAGCATTTT
CASSPYPRGPNQPQHF
>TRBV7-2|.|14|TRBJ2-2|.
TGTGCCAGCAGCTTAGCACTTCACACCGGGGAGCTGTTTTTT
CASSLALHTGELFF
>TRBV10-3|.|14|TRBJ2-7|TRBD1
TGTGCCATCAGCCCCCCCACAGGGGAGTACGAGCAGTACTTC
CAISPPTGEYEQYF
>TRBV18|.|15|TRBJ1-5|TRBD1
TGTGCCAGCTCACCACTGGGACAGGGCAATCAGCCCCAGCATTTT
CASSPLGQGNQPQHF
>TRBV9|.|15|TRBJ1-3|.
TGTGCCAGCAGCGTCGGACAGCACTCTGGAAACACCATATATTTT
CASSVGQHSGNTIYF
>TRBV30|.|15|TRBJ1-3|.
TGTGCCTGGAGTGTGGATAGGAGCTCTGGAAACACCATATATTTT
CAWSVDRSSGNTIYF
>TRBV27|.|14|TRBJ2-7|TRBD2
TGTGCCAGCAGGGCGGGACTAGCGGGAAGCGAGCAGTACTTC
CASRAGLAGSEQYF
>TRBV28|once|14|TRBJ2-7|.
TGTGCCAGCAGTCCACGGACAAGCCCCTACGAGCAGTACTTC
CASSPRTSPYEQYF
>TRBV10-3|once|14|TRBJ1-1|.
TGTGCCATCAGTATAAACCGAGAGGGCACTGAAGCTTTCTTT
CAISINREGTEAFF
>TRBV5-6|.|15|TRBJ2-5|TRBD2
TGTGCCAGCAGCTTGGTGTTAGCGGGGGGGGAGACCCAGTACTTC
CASSLVLAGGETQYF
>TRBV25-1|few|16|TRBJ2-4|TRBD1
TGTGCCAGCAGTGCCAGGGGGCGCGGGGTAAAAAACATTCAGTACTTC
CASSARGRGVKNIQYF
>TRBV5-1|.|15|TRBJ2-3|TRBD2
TGCGCCAGCAGCTTGAGTCTAGCGGACGCAGATACGCAGTATTTT
CASSLSLADADTQYF
>TRBV10-2|.|13|TRBJ1-1|.
TGCGCCAGCAGAGAACAGGCGAACACTGAAGCTTTCTTT
CASREQANTEAFF
>TRBV19|.|15|TRBJ2-2|.
TGTGCCAGTATCCAAGGGGGCGGGGCCACCGGGGAGCTGTTTTTT
CASIQGGGATGELFF
>TRBV15|.|13|TRBJ2-1|TRBD1
TGTGCCACCGCGACAGGGTTCTACAATGAGCAGTTCTTC
CATATGFYNEQFF
>TRBV28|.|13|TRBJ2-7|.
TGTGCCAGCAGTTTCGGACACTTCTACGAGCAGTACTTC
CASSFGHFYEQYF
>TRBV5-1|.|14|TRBJ2-5|TRBD2
TGCGCCAGCAGTGACACAGCGGGGGAAGAGACCCAGTACTTC
CASSDTAGEETQYF
>TRBV19|once|14|TRBJ2-7|.
TGTGCCAGTAGTAGTGCTAGTCCCCTCTACGAGCAGTACTTC
CASSSASPLYEQYF
>TRBV27|.|17|TRBJ1-2|.
TGTGCCAGCAGTAGTCCCGGGGTCGCGTTGAACTATGCTGGCTACACCTTC
CASSSPGVALNYAGYTF
>TRBV2|.|15|TRBJ1-5|TRBD1
TGTGCCAGCGAATTGGAAGGGGGCCTCAATCAGCCCCAGCATTTT
CASELEGGLNQPQHF
>TRBV29-1|.|13|TRBJ1-1|TRBD1
TGCAGCGTTGTAAGACAGGGTAACACTGAAGCTTTCTTT
CSVVRQGNTEAFF
>TRBV10-3|.|13|TRBJ2-1|.
TGTGCCATCAGTGACTCGCGTTTCAATGAGCAGTTCTTC
CAISDSRFNEQFF
>TRBV4-3|once|16|TRBJ1-2|.
TGCGCCAGCAGCCAAGATGCGGGCCGGATGTTTGGTGGCTACACCTTC
CASSQDAGRMFGGYTF
>TRBV4-3|few|19|TRBJ1-1|.
TGCGCCAGCAGCCAAGATAAGGTGGTGACACCCTTTGGGAACACTGAAGCTTTCTTT
CASSQDKVVTPFGNTEAFF
>TRBV2|.|15|TRBJ2-7|TRBD1
TGTGCCAGCAGTCTTGACAGGGGACAACTCTACGAGCAGTACTTC
CASSLDRGQLYEQYF
>TRBV19|.|16|TRBJ1-5|.
TGTGCCAGTAGTATTGATGGCGGGCTTAGCAATCAGCCCCAGCATTTT
CASSIDGGLSNQPQHF
>TRBV9|few|17|TRBJ2-3|.
TGTGCCAGCAGCCCGAGGGGGGGAGAGGGGAGCGCAGATACGCAGTATTTT
CASSPRGGEGSADTQYF
>TRBV6-5|few|12|TRBJ1-3|.
TGTGCCAGCATAAACAGGTTAAACACCATATATTTT
CASINRLNTIYF
>TRBV6-1|.|15|TRBJ2-5|TRBD1
TGTGCCAGCAGCCCGTACACAGGGGTCCAAGAGACCCAGTACTTC
CASSPYTGVQETQYF
>TRBV10-3|.|13|TRBJ2-5|TRBD1
TGTGCCAATCAAAGGGACAGTCAAGAGACCCAGTACTTC
CANQRDSQETQYF
>TRBV30|.|13|TRBJ1-5|.
TGTGCCTGGAGACAGGGACTAAATCAGCCCCAGCATTTT
CAWRQGLNQPQHF
>TRBV19|.|17|TRBJ1-5|TRBD1
TGTGCCAGTAGTATAGATCCCTCGACAGGGGGCAATCAGCCCCAGCATTTT
CASSIDPSTGGNQPQHF
>TRBV6-1|.|15|TRBJ2-7|TRBD2
TGTGCCAGCTACACGGGGGGGGGTCGCTCCTACGAGCAGTACTTC
CASYTGGGRSYEQYF
>TRBV4-3|.|14|TRBJ1-5|.
TGCGCCAGCAGTTCCGGGACTGGGAATCAGCCCCAGCATTTT
CASSSGTGNQPQHF
>TRBV7-2|.|15|TRBJ1-2|TRBD1
TGTGCCAGCAGCTTAGATTTTTTGACAGGGTGTGGCTACACCTTC
CASSLDFLTGCGYTF
>TRBV7-9|.|12|TRBJ1-1|.
TGTGCCAGCAGCTTAGAGGGGTCCGGCGCTTTCTTT
CASSLEGSGAFF